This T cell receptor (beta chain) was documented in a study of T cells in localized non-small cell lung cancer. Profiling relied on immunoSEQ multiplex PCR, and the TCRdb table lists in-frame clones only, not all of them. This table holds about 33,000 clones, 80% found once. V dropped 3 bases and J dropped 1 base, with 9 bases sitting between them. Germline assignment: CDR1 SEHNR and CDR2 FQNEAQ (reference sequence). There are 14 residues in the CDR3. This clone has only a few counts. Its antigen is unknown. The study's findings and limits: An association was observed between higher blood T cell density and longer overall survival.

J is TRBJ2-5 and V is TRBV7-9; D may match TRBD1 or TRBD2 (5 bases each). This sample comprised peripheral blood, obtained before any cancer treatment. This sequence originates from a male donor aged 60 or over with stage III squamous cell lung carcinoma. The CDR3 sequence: CASSLGDVQETQYF. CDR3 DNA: TGTGCCAGCAGCTTGGGGGACGTCCAAGAGACCCAGTACTTC.